What follows are 3 T cell receptor beta chains derived from one specimen sequenced in a study of regulatory T cells in long-lasting Graves disease. Documented time point: newly diagnosed GD, antithyroid drugs for less than 3 months. PBMC-derived RNA was used for the TCR library. Arm-PCR of CDR3 regions with iRepertoire HTBI primers generated TCR beta libraries. MiXCR, run by TCRdb on the multiplex PCR reads, gives a single entry per CDR3 protein. Of about 610,000 distinct CDR3 sequences listed, more than 15% were seen once; the top ten hold 12%. These data were also reused for a study on T cells in Graves' hyperthyroidism and ophthalmopathy.

The sequencing here drew on peripheral blood mononuclear cells (PBMCs), taken at new diagnosis, from a patient treated with antithyroid drugs. The receptors were gathered from a man younger than 35 with Graves disease.

This clonotype was found many times. The rearrangement links TRBV20-1 to TRBJ1-3, with TRBD1 as a possible D gene (5 bases). Between the trimmed V and J ends, which lost 7 bases and 0 bases, there was a span of 13 bases. Per germline, CDR1 DFQATT and CDR2 SNEGSKA (reference sequence). The CDR3 totals 14 residues. In DNA, the CDR3 is TGCAGTGTCCCCGCCAGGGCCTCTGGAAACACCATATATTTT. It is translated as CSVPARASGNTIYF.

This clonotype occurred many times. J is TRBJ1-3 and V is TRBV20-1; maybe TRBD1 (6 bases). Per the germline V gene, CDR1 is DFQATT and CDR2 is SNEGSKA (reference sequence). This CDR3 comprises 15 residues. V dropped 0 bases and J dropped 7 bases, with 16 bases sitting between them. The CDR3, as DNA: TGCAGTGCTAGAGATGGGGGCGGGATGATCAACACCATATATTTT. This translates into CSARDGGGMINTIYF.

The chain employs TRBV5-1 and TRBJ2-1; TRBD2 matches at 8 bases. The CDR3 has 14 amino acids. V lost 4 bases, J lost 8 bases, and 8 bases stayed unmatched. CDR1 is SGHRS, CDR2 YFSETQ, per germline. CDR3 residues: CASSPAGGAYEQFF. CDR3 coding DNA: TGCGCCAGCAGCCCCGCGGGGGGAGCTTATGAGCAGTTCTTC.